Included here is one T cell receptor beta chain sequence, with context. Its target is unknown. This record belongs to a study of T cell responses to AZD1222 COVID-19 vaccine. Study-wide results and caveats: Vaccination with two AZD1222 doses was followed by a rise in Spike-specific TCR breadth and depth.

TCRdb keeps only in-frame clones here, not all; method: immunoSEQ multiplex PCR. Of 130,000 to 150,000 clones listed, roughly 87% are singletons. Per germline, CDR1 SEHNR and CDR2 FQNEAQ (reference sequence). The CDR3 loop spans 12 amino acids. The V end was cut by 5 bases, the J end by 5 bases, with 7 bases between. This material consisted of peripheral blood, taken 28 days after the second AZD1222 dose. V is TRBV7-9 and J is TRBJ1-5; no reliable D call. The origin of this receptor is an adult who received the AZD1222 COVID-19 vaccine. This CDR3 is CASSPVHQPQHF. CDR3 DNA sequence: TGTGCCAGCAGCCCCGTACATCAGCCCCAGCATTTT.